One and the same sample provided the 26 T cell receptor beta chains below, sequenced in a study of OX40 agonist ivuxolimab in advanced cancers. TCRdb's copy holds only in-frame clones and misses some; the assay was immunoSEQ multiplex PCR. The table lists tens of thousands of clones, just under 90% of them singletons. The sample in question was CD4+ or CD8+ T cells sorted from blood, obtained in a trial of the OX40 agonist ivuxolimab. The receptor source for this set is an adult with an advanced solid tumor such as melanoma, head and neck, liver or kidney cancer.

The chain carries TRBV4-3 and TRBJ2-1; 10 positions agree with TRBD2. CDR3 length: 16 residues. The ends lost 2 bases at V and 6 bases at J; junction bases unmatched: 7. Germline values: CDR1 LGHNA, CDR2 YSLEER. The CDR3 bases are TGCGCCAGCAGCCAATCTAGCGGGGGAGGTTTCAATGAGCAGTTCTTC. It encodes CASSQSSGGGFNEQFF.

The chain recombines TRBV7-8 with TRBJ2-1, with 10 bases identical to TRBD2. The CDR3 runs to 17 residues. The V gene's germline CDR1 is SGHVS and CDR2 FQNEAQ. Germline trimming cut 4 bases from V and 6 bases from J; bases unmatched to any gene: 12. CDR3 sequence (DNA): TGTGCCAGCAGCTCCCCTCAAAGCGGGAGGGCCTCCAATGAGCAGTTCTTC. This sequence encodes CASSSPQSGRASNEQFF.

The chain joins TRBV18 to TRBJ1-2; weak D call: TRBD1 (5 bases). The V and J ends lost 0 bases and 5 bases respectively, with 25 bases between them. CDR1 is KGHSH and CDR2 is LQKENI in the germline V gene. This CDR3 spans 19 amino acids. The CDR3 nucleotides read TGTGCCAGCTCACCACCGTTACCTTGTTGCCGGGGCCTGATTTATGGCTACACCTTC. Amino acid sequence: CASSPPLPCCRGLIYGYTF.

The V call is TRBV11-1, the J call TRBJ2-3; 12 bases agree with TRBD2. The V and J ends lost 4 bases and 2 bases, in that order; junction bases with no gene match: 13. This CDR3 comprises 19 residues. CDR1 and CDR2 from the germline V gene are SGHAT and FQDESV (reference sequence). In DNA form, the CDR3 reads TGTGCCAGCAGCTCCGCTGGACTAGCGGGGAGGGCCCACACAGATACGCAGTATTTT. It codes for CASSSAGLAGRAHTDTQYF.

The genes are TRBV25-1 and TRBJ1-1; D is undetermined. V was pared by 0 bases and J by 4 bases, with 12 bases between. The CDR3 runs to 15 residues. Germline V gives CDR1 MGHDK, CDR2 SYGVNS. The CDR3 sequence: CASSEYRLSGTEAFF. For the CDR3, the DNA is TGTGCCAGCAGTGAATACAGACTCTCGGGCACTGAAGCTTTCTTT.

The chain employs TRBV4-3 and TRBJ1-2, with TRBD1 matching 7 bases. This CDR3 is 15 amino acids long. V was pared by 4 bases and J by 2 bases, with 7 bases of the junction left unmatched. CDR1 is LGHNA and CDR2 is YSLEER in the germline V gene. CDR3 loop: CASSPSGGHNYGYTF. CDR3 bases: TGCGCCAGCAGCCCCTCAGGGGGACACAACTATGGCTACACCTTC.

This rearrangement joins TRBV7-2 to TRBJ1-3; D uncertain. The CDR3 is 11 residues long. Germline CDR1 and CDR2: SGHTA and FQGNSA. The CDR3 protein is CAVGHPNTIYF. CDR3 coding DNA: TGTGCGGTCGGCCATCCGAACACCATATATTTT.

The chain has TRBV9 and TRBJ2-5; 8 positions agree with TRBD1. This CDR3 region has 15 residues. Unmatched junction bases numbered 4, after V lost 0 bases and J lost 3 bases. CDR1 and CDR2 (germline): SGDLS, YYNGEE. The CDR3 DNA follows: TGTGCCAGCAGCGTAGAATCGGACAGGGAAGAGACCCAGTACTTC. It encodes CASSVESDREETQYF.

The chain employs TRBV5-4 and TRBJ2-7; 7 nucleotides match TRBD1. Looked up from germline, CDR1 is SGHNT and CDR2 is YYREEE (reference sequence). V lost 4 bases and J lost 2; bases outside the gene matches: 6. This CDR3 region has 14 residues. The DNA for the CDR3 is TGTGCCAGCAGCGTTCCGGACAGGACCTACGAGCAGTACTTC. Protein: CASSVPDRTYEQYF. Filled out from reference TRBV5-4 and TRBJ2-7, the complete variable domain reads ETGVTQSPTHLIKTRGQQVTLRCSSQSGHNTVSWYQQALGQGPQFIFQYYREEENGRGNFPPRFSGLQFPNYSSELNVNALELDDSALYLCASSVPDRTYEQYFGPGTRLTVT.

The J gene is TRBJ1-1, the V gene TRBV4-1; D not certain. The germline V gene encodes CDR1 MGHRA and CDR2 YSYEKL. CDR3 length: 13 amino acids. The V gene lost 2 bases and the J gene lost 1 base, with 5 bases spanning the gap. CDR3 in DNA: TGCGCCAGCAGCCAACAGCAGAACACTGAAGCTTTCTTT. It is translated as CASSQQQNTEAFF.

A single count supports this clone. The chain carries TRBV5-5 and TRBJ1-5; D might be TRBD1 (6 bases). V was clipped by 4 bases and J by 6 bases, with 20 bases between them. CDR3 length equals 16 residues. Looked up from germline, CDR1 is SGHKS and CDR2 is YYEKEE (reference sequence). The CDR3 bases are TGTGCCAGCAGCCCCGAAGAATTGGGGGGCATTCAGCCCCAGCATTTT. Its translation: CASSPEELGGIQPQHF.

The chain joins TRBV7-9 to TRBJ2-5; 13 bases align to TRBD2. Trimming at V came to 4 bases and at J to 4 bases, leaving 6 bases not matched to a gene. This CDR3 contains 16 residues. CDR1 is SEHNR and CDR2 is FQNEAQ in the germline V gene (reference sequence). CDR3 in DNA: TGTGCCAGCAGCTCTTGGACTAGCGGGGGTGGAGAGACCCAGTACTTC. Its translation is CASSSWTSGGGETQYF.

The chain employs TRBV13 and TRBJ2-1, with 7 bases fitting TRBD2. The CDR3 spans 13 residues. Germline loops: CDR1 PRHDT, CDR2 FYEKMQ (reference sequence). Germline trimming cut 4 bases from V and 4 bases from J; bases unmatched to any gene: 1. CDR3 nucleotide sequence: TGTGCCAGCAGCTGGACTAGTTACAATGAGCAGTTCTTC. Its protein product is CASSWTSYNEQFF.

This sequence joins TRBV5-4 and TRBJ2-7, with a tentative D call TRBD2 (6 bases). V lost 4 bases, J lost 0 bases, and 14 bases lay in between. The CDR3 consists of 15 residues. The germline gives CDR1 SGHNT, CDR2 YYREEE (reference sequence). CDR3 protein: CASSRPSATSYEQYF. As DNA, the CDR3 is TGTGCCAGCAGCCGTCCTAGCGCCACCTCCTACGAGCAGTACTTC.

The V gene is TRBV29-1, the J gene TRBJ2-6, with no clear D. CDR3 length equals 13 residues. With 4 bases removed from V and 2 bases from J, the gap between germline ends came to 6 bases. From germline, CDR1 is SQVTM and CDR2 ANQGSEA. CDR3 amino acids: CSVVPAGANVLTF. CDR3 DNA sequence: TGCAGCGTTGTGCCAGCTGGGGCCAACGTCCTGACTTTC. The full variable domain, its missing parts supplied by reference TRBV29-1 and TRBJ2-6, is SAVISQKPSRDICQRGTSLTIQCQVDSQVTMMFWYRQQPGQSLTLIATANQGSEATYESGFVIDKFPISRPNLTFSTLTVSNMSPEDSSIYLCSVVPAGANVLTFGAGSRLTVL.

V and J are TRBV5-1 and TRBJ2-5, with D possibly being TRBD1 (8 bases). The DNA end is a closer match to TRBJ2-7, so the J assignment may be wrong. CDR1 and CDR2 (germline): SGHRS, YFSETQ. The CDR3 has 15 residues. CDR3 in DNA: TGCGCCAGCAGCTTGGAACAGGGGGGGCCCTACGAGCAGTACTTC. Translating it yields CASSLEQGGPYEQYF.

V gene TRBV2 combines with J gene TRBJ2-7, with D tentatively TRBD1 (5 bases). Trimming cost V 1 base and J 0 bases, with 7 bases left between them. From germline, CDR1 is SNHLY and CDR2 FYNNEI. The CDR3 covers 14 residues. CDR3 in amino acids: CASSEEGFSYEQYF. CDR3 DNA sequence: TGTGCCAGCAGTGAAGAGGGGTTCTCCTACGAGCAGTACTTC.

There are a few counts of this clone. This chain uses TRBV30 with TRBJ1-1; D is unresolved. Trimming pared 0 bases from V and 0 bases from J, leaving 8 bases between. This CDR3 spans 14 amino acids. From germline, CDR1 is GTSNPN and CDR2 SVGIG (reference sequence). The CDR3 region is CAWSVLPLNTEAFF. Written as DNA, the CDR3 is TGTGCCTGGAGTGTACTACCGCTGAACACTGAAGCTTTCTTT.

The chain carries TRBV4-1 and TRBJ1-1; TRBD1 is a possible D gene (6 bases). The CDR3 runs to 16 residues. The germline gives CDR1 MGHRA, CDR2 YSYEKL. V lost 3 bases and J lost 0, with 14 bases in between. The CDR3 region has the DNA TGCGCCAGCAGCCAGGAAGGGGGGGCAGTGAACACTGAAGCTTTCTTT. Translation gives CASSQEGGAVNTEAFF.

The chain carries TRBV18 and TRBJ1-2; TRBD1 is a possible D gene (5 bases). The V and J ends lost 3 bases and 4 bases respectively, with 12 bases between them. CDR1 is KGHSH and CDR2 is LQKENI in the germline V gene. There are 14 residues in the CDR3. Written as DNA, the CDR3 is TGTGCCAGCTCACCGGCGAGGACACCCTATGGCTACACCTTC. Its protein is CASSPARTPYGYTF.

V usage is TRBV7-9 and J usage is TRBJ1-2; 10 nucleotides line up with TRBD1. With 3 bases clipped from V and 1 base from J, the junction kept 8 bases outside the gene matches. CDR1 and CDR2 (germline): SEHNR, FQNEAQ (reference sequence). This CDR3 has 17 amino acids. CDR3 residues: CASSFIETGGGNYGYTF. The CDR3 DNA sequence: TGTGCCAGCAGCTTCATCGAGACAGGGGGCGGTAACTATGGCTACACCTTC.

This chain uses TRBV28 with TRBJ1-3; D might be TRBD1 (5 bases). CDR3 size: 15 residues. Trimming cost V 3 bases and J 4 bases, with 13 bases left between them. Germline CDR1 is MDHEN and CDR2 is SYDVKM. CDR3 region: CASSFRSGKGNTIYF. The CDR3 DNA reads TGTGCCAGCAGTTTTCGGTCAGGGAAGGGAAACACCATATATTTT.

This rearrangement joins TRBV7-2 to TRBJ2-1; D is unresolved. CDR1 and CDR2 (germline): SGHTA, FQGNSA. V lost 2 bases, J lost 0 bases, and 11 bases lay in between. This CDR3 is 16 amino acids long. CDR3 DNA sequence: TGTGCCAGCAGCTTAACAGAGGCTAGCTCCTACAATGAGCAGTTCTTC. It translates to CASSLTEASSYNEQFF.

The table lists this clone with a count of one. The chain is built from TRBV5-6 and TRBJ2-1; possible D gene TRBD2, 5 bases. Trimming removed 3 bases from V and 10 bases from J, with 17 bases in between. The germline V gene encodes CDR1 SGHDT and CDR2 YYEEEE. The CDR3 is 14 amino acids. In DNA form, the CDR3 reads TGTGCCAGCAGCTCAGGACCCTTTTCGGGGGAGCAGTTCTTC. Its protein product is CASSSGPFSGEQFF.

The chain employs TRBV4-3 and TRBJ1-2; D might be TRBD1 (6 bases). CDR1 and CDR2 from the germline V gene are LGHNA and YSLEER. The CDR3 is made up of 17 amino acids. Trimming left V 1 base short and J 3 bases short, with 18 bases between. This chain's CDR3 is CASSQGPNRARDYGYTF. CDR3 DNA sequence: TGCGCCAGCAGCCAAGGGCCCAACAGGGCGAGAGACTATGGCTACACCTTC.

The chain links TRBV6-1 to TRBJ1-1; D is unresolved. Trimming took off 6 bases at V and 4 bases at J, with 15 bases between the two ends. The germline gives CDR1 MNHNS, CDR2 SASEGT. This CDR3 has 14 amino acids. The chain's CDR3 is CASRSRGHGTEAFF. As DNA, the CDR3 is TGTGCCAGCAGGTCGCGAGGGCATGGCACTGAAGCTTTCTTT.